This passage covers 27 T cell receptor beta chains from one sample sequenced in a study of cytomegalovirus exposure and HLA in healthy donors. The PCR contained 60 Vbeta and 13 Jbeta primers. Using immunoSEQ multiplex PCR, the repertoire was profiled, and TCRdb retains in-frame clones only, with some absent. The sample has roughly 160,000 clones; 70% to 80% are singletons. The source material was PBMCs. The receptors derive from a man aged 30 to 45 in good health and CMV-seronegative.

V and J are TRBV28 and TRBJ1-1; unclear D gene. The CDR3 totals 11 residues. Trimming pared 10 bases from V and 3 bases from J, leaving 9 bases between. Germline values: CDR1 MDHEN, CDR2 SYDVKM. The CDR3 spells CATVDYTEAFF. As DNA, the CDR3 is TGTGCCACTGTAGATTACACTGAAGCTTTCTTT.

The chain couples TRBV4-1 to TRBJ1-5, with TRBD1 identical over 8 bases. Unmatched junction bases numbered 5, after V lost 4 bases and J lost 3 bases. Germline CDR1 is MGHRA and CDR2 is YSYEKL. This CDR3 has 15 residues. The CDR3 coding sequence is TGCGCCAGCAGCCCGGACAGGGAGCCCAATCAGCCCCAGCATTTT. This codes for CASSPDREPNQPQHF.

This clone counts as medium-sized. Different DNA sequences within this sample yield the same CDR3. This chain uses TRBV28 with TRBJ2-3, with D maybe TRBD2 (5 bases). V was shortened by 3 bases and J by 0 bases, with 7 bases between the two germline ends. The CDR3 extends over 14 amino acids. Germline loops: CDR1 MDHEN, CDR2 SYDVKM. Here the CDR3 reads CASSLDSSTDTQYF. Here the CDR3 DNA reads TGTGCCAGCAGTTTGGACTCTAGCACAGATACGCAGTATTTT. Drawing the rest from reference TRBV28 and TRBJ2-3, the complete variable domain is DVKVTQSSRYLVKRTGEKVFLECVQDMDHENMFWYRQDPGLGLRLIYFSYDVKMKEKGDIPEGYSVSREKKERFSLILESASTNQTSMYLCASSLDSSTDTQYFGPGTRLTVL.

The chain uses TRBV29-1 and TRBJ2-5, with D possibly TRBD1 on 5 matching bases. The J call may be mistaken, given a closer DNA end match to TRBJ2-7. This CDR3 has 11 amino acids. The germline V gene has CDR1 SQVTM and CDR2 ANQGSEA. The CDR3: CSVEQGNEQYF. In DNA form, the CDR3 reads TGCAGCGTTGAACAGGGAAACGAGCAGTACTTC.

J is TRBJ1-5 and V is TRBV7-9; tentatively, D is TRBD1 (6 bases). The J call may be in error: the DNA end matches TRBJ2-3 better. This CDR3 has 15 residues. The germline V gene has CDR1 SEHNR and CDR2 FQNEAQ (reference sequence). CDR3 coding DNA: TGTGCCAGCAGCCAGGGAGTCAGGGGTAATCAGCCCCAGTATTTT. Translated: CASSQGVRGNQPQYF.

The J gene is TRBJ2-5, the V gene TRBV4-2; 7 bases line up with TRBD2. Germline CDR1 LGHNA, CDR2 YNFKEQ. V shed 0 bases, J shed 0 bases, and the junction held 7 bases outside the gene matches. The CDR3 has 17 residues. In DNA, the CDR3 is TGTGCCAGCAGCCAAGATTGGCGGGAGCCCAACCAAGAGACCCAGTACTTC. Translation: CASSQDWREPNQETQYF.

CDR3 coding DNA: TGTGCCAGCAGTTTGAAACAGGGTATTTACAATGAGCAGTTCTTC. Translating it yields CASSLKQGIYNEQFF. The chain recombines TRBV27 with TRBJ2-1; D perhaps matches TRBD1 (6 bases). Per germline, CDR1 MNHEY and CDR2 SMNVEV (reference sequence). V dropped 3 bases and J dropped 4 bases, with 13 bases sitting between them. The CDR3 is made up of 15 amino acids.

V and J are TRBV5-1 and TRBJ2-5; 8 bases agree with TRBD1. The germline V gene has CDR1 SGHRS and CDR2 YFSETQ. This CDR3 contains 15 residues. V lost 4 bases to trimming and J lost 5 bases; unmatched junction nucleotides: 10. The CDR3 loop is CASSATAGGEETQYF. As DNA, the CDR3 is TGCGCCAGCAGCGCGACCGCAGGGGGCGAGGAGACCCAGTACTTC.

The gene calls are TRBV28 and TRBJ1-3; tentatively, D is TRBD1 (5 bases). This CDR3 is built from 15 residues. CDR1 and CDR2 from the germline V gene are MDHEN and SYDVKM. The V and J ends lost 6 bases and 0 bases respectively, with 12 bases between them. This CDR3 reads CASRETGSSGNTIYF. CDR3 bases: TGTGCCAGCAGGGAAACAGGCTCCTCTGGAAACACCATATATTTT.

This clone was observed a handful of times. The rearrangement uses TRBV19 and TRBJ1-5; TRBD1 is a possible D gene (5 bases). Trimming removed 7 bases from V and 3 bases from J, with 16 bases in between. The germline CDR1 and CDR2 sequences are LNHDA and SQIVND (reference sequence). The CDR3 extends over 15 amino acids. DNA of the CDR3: TGTGCCAGTACCCCGGACGGGGGAACCAATCAGCCCCAGCATTTT. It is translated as CASTPDGGTNQPQHF.

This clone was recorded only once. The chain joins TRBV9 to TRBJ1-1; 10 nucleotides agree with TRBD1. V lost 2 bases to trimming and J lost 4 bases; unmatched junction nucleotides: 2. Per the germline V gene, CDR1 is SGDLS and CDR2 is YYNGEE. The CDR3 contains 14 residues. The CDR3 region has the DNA TGTGCCAGCAGCGTCGACAGGGGGCCCACTGAAGCTTTCTTT. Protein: CASSVDRGPTEAFF.

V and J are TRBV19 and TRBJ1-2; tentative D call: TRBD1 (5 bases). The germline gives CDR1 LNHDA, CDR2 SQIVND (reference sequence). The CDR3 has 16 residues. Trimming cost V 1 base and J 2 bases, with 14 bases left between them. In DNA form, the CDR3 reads TGTGCCAGTAGTATAGGGACAAGGGGCTCCAACTATGGCTACACCTTC. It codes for CASSIGTRGSNYGYTF. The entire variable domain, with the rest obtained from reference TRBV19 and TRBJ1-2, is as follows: DGGITQSPKYLFRKEGQNVTLSCEQNLNHDAMYWYRQDPGQGLRLIYYSQIVNDFQKGDIAEGYSVSREKKESFPLTVTSAQKNPTAFYLCASSIGTRGSNYGYTFGSGTRLTVV.

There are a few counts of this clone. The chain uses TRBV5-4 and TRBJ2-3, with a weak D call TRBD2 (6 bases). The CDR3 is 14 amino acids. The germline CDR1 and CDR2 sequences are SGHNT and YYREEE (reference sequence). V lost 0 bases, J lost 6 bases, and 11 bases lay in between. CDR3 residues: CASSLAGGLDTQYF. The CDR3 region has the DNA TGTGCCAGCAGCTTGGCTGGAGGGTTGGATACGCAGTATTTT.

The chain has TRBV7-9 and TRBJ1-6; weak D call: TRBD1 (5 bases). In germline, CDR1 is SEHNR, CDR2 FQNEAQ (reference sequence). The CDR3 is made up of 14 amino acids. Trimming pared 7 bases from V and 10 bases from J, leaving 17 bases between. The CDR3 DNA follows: TGTGCCAGCACCTCTAACCGGGACTCATCACCCCTCCACTTT. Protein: CASTSNRDSSPLHF.

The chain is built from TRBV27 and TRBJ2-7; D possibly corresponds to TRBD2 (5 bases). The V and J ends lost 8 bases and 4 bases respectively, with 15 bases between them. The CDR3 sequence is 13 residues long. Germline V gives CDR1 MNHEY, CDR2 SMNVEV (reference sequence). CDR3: CASGSVRTYEQYF. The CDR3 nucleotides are TGTGCCAGCGGGAGCGTGAGGACTTACGAGCAGTACTTC.

The CDR3 loop reads CASGAGGGYEQYF. The CDR3 DNA reads TGTGCCAGCGGAGCGGGGGGAGGGTACGAGCAGTACTTC. J is TRBJ2-7 and V is TRBV5-4, with TRBD2 matching 9 bases. Germline V gives CDR1 SGHNT, CDR2 YYREEE (reference sequence). The CDR3 spans 13 residues. V gave up 7 bases and J gave up 4 bases; unmatched junction bases: 6. The full variable domain, in which reference TRBV5-4 and TRBJ2-7 provide the parts outside the CDR3, is ETGVTQSPTHLIKTRGQQVTLRCSSQSGHNTVSWYQQALGQGPQFIFQYYREEENGRGNFPPRFSGLQFPNYSSELNVNALELDDSALYLCASGAGGGYEQYFGPGTRLTVT.

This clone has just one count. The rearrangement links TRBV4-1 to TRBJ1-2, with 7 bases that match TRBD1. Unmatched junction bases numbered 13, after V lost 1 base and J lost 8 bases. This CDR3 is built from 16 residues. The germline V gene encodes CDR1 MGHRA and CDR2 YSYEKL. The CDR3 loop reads CASSQGDSRNYVGYTF. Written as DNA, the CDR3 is TGCGCCAGCAGCCAAGGGGACAGCCGAAACTATGTGGGCTACACCTTC.

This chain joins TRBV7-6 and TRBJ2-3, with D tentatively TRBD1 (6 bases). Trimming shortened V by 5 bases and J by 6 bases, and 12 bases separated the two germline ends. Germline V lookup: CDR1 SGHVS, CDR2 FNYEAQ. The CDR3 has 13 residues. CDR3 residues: CASSPSRGDTQYF. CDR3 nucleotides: TGTGCCAGCAGCCCCAGTAGGGGGGATACGCAGTATTTT.

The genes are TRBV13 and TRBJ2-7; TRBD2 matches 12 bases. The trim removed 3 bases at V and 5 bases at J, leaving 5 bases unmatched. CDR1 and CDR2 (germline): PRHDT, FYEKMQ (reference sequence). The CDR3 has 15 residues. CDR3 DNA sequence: TGTGCCAGCAGCTTGCTAGCGGGAGGGCCCGACGAGCAGTACTTC. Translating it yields CASSLLAGGPDEQYF.

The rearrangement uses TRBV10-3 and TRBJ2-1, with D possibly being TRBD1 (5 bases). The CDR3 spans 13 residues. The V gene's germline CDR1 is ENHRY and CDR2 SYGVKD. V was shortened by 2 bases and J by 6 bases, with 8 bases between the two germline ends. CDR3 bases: TGTGCCATCAGTGAGAATCAGGGCAATGAGCAGTTCTTC. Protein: CAISENQGNEQFF.

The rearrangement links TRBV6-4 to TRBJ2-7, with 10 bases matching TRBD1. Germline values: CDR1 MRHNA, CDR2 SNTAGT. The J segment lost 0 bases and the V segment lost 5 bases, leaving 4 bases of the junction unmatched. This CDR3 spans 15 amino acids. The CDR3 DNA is TGTGCCAGCAGTCGCGGACAGGGGGTCTCCTACGAGCAGTACTTC. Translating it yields CASSRGQGVSYEQYF.

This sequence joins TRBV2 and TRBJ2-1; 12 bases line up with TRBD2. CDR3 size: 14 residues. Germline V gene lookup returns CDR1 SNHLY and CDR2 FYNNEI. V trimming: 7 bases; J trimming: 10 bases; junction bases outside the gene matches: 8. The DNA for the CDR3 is TGTGCCAGCACCGGACTAGCGGGGCCCAGGGAGCAGTTCTTC. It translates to CASTGLAGPREQFF.

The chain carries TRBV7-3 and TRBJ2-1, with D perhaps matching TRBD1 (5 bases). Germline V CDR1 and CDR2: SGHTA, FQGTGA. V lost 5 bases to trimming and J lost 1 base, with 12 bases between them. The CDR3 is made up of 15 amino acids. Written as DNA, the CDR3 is TGTGCCAGCAGCCCATCAGGGTGGTCCTACAATGAGCAGTTCTTC. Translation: CASSPSGWSYNEQFF.

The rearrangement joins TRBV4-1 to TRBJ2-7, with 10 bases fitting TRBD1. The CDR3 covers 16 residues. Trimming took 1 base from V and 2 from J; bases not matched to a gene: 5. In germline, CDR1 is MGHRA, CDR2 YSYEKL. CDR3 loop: CASSQVGGQGAYEQYF. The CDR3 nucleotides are TGCGCCAGCAGCCAAGTTGGAGGACAGGGGGCCTACGAGCAGTACTTC.

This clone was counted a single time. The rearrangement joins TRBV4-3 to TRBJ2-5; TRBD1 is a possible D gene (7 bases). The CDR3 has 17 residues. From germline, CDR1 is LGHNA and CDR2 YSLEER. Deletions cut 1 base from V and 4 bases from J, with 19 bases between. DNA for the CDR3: TGCGCCAGCAGCCAAGTACGGGACCAGGGGGGCGGAGAGACCCAGTACTTC. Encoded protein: CASSQVRDQGGGETQYF.

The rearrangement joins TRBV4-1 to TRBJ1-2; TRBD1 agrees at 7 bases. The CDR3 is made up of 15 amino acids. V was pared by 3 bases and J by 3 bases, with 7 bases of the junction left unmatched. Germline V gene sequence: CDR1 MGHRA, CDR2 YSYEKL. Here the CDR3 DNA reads TGCGCCAGCAGCCATTTCGAAGGGACAGACTATGGCTACACCTTC. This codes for CASSHFEGTDYGYTF.

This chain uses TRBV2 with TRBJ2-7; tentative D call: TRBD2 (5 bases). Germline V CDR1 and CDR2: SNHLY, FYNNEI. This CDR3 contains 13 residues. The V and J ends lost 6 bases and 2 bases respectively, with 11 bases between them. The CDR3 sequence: CASRRTGTYEQYF. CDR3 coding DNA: TGTGCCAGCAGAAGGACGGGGACCTACGAGCAGTACTTC.